This T cell receptor (beta chain) comes out of a study of blood T cell repertoires in COVID-19. Trimming stripped 5 bases from V and 6 bases from J, with 11 bases between. This CDR3 contains 13 residues. Per the germline V gene, CDR1 is SEHNR and CDR2 is FQNEAQ (reference sequence). The method was immunoSEQ multiplex PCR; TCRdb's version includes in-frame clones alone and lacks a portion of them. This table has about 350,000 clones, more than 75% appearing once. Two negative PCRs, clearance, or symptom resolution characterized the recovered Cohort 3 donors. The chain uses TRBV7-9 and TRBJ2-1; possibly TRBD1 for D (5 bases). This TCR derives from a woman aged 30 to 39 who had recovered from COVID-19. The material sequenced was PBMCs or T cells enriched from blood (not recorded which). The chain's CDR3 is CASSPSRVNEQFF. Written as DNA, the CDR3 is TGTGCCAGCAGCCCATCCAGGGTCAATGAGCAGTTCTTC. The full variable domain, completed using reference TRBV7-9 and TRBJ2-1, is DTGVSQNPRHKITKRGQNVTFRCDPISEHNRLYWYRQTLGQGPEFLTYFQNEAQLEKSRLLSDRFSAERPKGSFSTLEIQRTEQGDSAMYLCASSPSRVNEQFFGPGTRLTVL.